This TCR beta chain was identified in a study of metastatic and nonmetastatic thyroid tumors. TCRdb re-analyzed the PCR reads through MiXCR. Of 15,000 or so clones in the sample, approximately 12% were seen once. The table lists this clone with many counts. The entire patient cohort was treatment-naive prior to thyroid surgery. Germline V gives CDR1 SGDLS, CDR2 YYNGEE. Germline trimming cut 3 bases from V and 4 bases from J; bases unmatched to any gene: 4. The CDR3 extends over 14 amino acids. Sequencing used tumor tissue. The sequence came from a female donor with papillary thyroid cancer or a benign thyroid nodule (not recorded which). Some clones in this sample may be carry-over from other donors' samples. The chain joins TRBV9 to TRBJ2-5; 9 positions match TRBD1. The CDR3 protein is CASSARQGGETQYF. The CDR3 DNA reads TGTGCCAGCAGCGCTCGACAGGGGGGAGAGACCCAGTACTTC.